Listed here are 14 T cell receptor beta chains from one sample, sequenced in a study of cytomegalovirus exposure and HLA in healthy donors. PCR used 60 Vbeta primers and 13 Jbeta primers. This table comes from immunoSEQ multiplex PCR, and its TCRdb copy is limited to in-frame clones, with some not included. The sample lists 150,000 or so clones, around 79% occurring once. The sequenced sample was PBMCs. These receptors came from a man between 25 and 39 years old in good health and CMV-seropositive.

J is TRBJ2-1 and V is TRBV5-1, with TRBD2 identical over 15 bases. CDR1 and CDR2 from the germline V gene are SGHRS and YFSETQ. V lost 2 bases and J lost 7; bases outside the gene matches: 13. The CDR3 spans 19 residues. CDR3 amino acids: CASSFRTVGLAGGMNEQFF. For the CDR3, the DNA is TGCGCCAGCAGCTTTAGAACAGTCGGACTAGCGGGAGGGATGAATGAGCAGTTCTTC.

The chain combines TRBV19 with TRBJ1-1, with TRBD1 matching 8 bases. Trimming cost V 5 bases and J 1 base; bases outside gene matches: 6. Germline CDR1 is LNHDA and CDR2 is SQIVND (reference sequence). The CDR3 consists of 15 residues. For the CDR3, the DNA is TGTGCCAGTAGTTCAATCGACAGGGGGAACACTGAAGCTTTCTTT. Translating it yields CASSSIDRGNTEAFF.

V is TRBV2 and J is TRBJ2-3; the match to TRBD2 covers 15 bases. Looked up from germline, CDR1 is SNHLY and CDR2 is FYNNEI. The ends lost 6 bases at V and 4 bases at J; junction bases unmatched: 8. The CDR3 totals 17 residues. DNA for the CDR3: TGTGCCAGCAGCCCTTGGACTAGCGGGGGGGCCGCAGATACGCAGTATTTT. Encoded protein: CASSPWTSGGAADTQYF.

The chain links TRBV2 to TRBJ1-4; D is possibly TRBD1 (5 bases). Germline V gives CDR1 SNHLY, CDR2 FYNNEI. This CDR3 region has 14 residues. Trimming took off 5 bases at V and 10 bases at J, with 17 bases between the two ends. The CDR3 sequence is CASSLSEGVGKLFF. The CDR3 nucleotides are TGTGCCAGCAGTCTTTCTGAAGGGGTTGGAAAACTGTTTTTT.

This chain joins TRBV5-4 and TRBJ1-6; 7 bases are shared with TRBD1. The CDR3 is 14 residues long. The V segment lost 2 bases and the J segment 9 bases; nucleotides outside the gene matches: 5. The V gene's germline CDR1 is SGHNT and CDR2 YYREEE (reference sequence). The CDR3 region has the DNA TGTGCCAGCAGCTTACAGGGGTTTGGTTCACCCCTCCACTTT. The encoded protein is CASSLQGFGSPLHF. Full variable domain (missing parts from reference TRBV5-4 and TRBJ1-6): ETGVTQSPTHLIKTRGQQVTLRCSSQSGHNTVSWYQQALGQGPQFIFQYYREEENGRGNFPPRFSGLQFPNYSSELNVNALELDDSALYLCASSLQGFGSPLHFGNGTRLTVT.

This chain connects TRBV29-1 to TRBJ1-6; 9 bases agree with TRBD1. Unmatched junction bases numbered 5, after V lost 6 bases and J lost 8 bases. The CDR3 spans 13 residues. CDR1 and CDR2 (germline): SQVTM, ANQGSEA. The CDR3 DNA reads as TGCAGCGTAAGGGACAGGGCTGATTCACCCCTCCACTTT. Its translation: CSVRDRADSPLHF.

This clone was recorded a few times. The chain uses TRBV5-8 and TRBJ2-5; 9 nucleotides align to TRBD2. Germline CDR1 and CDR2: SGHTS and YDEGEE. CDR3 length: 14 amino acids. J gave up 2 bases and V 3 bases, and 2 bases lay outside the gene matches. Here the CDR3 DNA reads TGTGCCAGCAGCTCGAGCGGGGGGCAAGAGACCCAGTACTTC. This translates into CASSSSGGQETQYF.

About this clone: Other DNA sequences in the sample encode the same CDR3. This chain uses TRBV28 with TRBJ2-3; TRBD2 might be the D (6 bases). This CDR3 has 13 residues. Germline assignment: CDR1 MDHEN and CDR2 SYDVKM. Trimming took 7 bases from V and 3 from J, leaving 11 bases between them. This CDR3 is CASTPGGTDTQYF. For the CDR3, the DNA is TGTGCCAGCACCCCTGGGGGGACAGATACGCAGTATTTT.

The V call is TRBV2, the J call TRBJ2-7, with D hard to call. Trimming shortened V by 7 bases and J by 6 bases, and 13 bases separated the two germline ends. Germline V gene sequence: CDR1 SNHLY, CDR2 FYNNEI. The CDR3 is 12 residues long. CDR3 nucleotides: TGTGCCAGCATGCCCGAGCTCCGCGAGCAGTACTTC. It yields the protein CASMPELREQYF.

This rearrangement joins TRBV4-3 to TRBJ1-2; 7 positions match TRBD1. The CDR3 spans 14 residues. Germline V CDR1 and CDR2: LGHNA, YSLEER. V trimming: 8 bases; J trimming: 6 bases; junction bases outside the gene matches: 12. The CDR3 DNA reads as TGCGCCAGCGGACGAATCGACAGGGCCCATGGCTACACCTTC. It codes for CASGRIDRAHGYTF.

This chain joins TRBV15 and TRBJ2-1; the match to TRBD2 covers 7 bases. V shed 5 bases and J 6 bases; nucleotides not matched to a gene: 1. The CDR3 length is 12 residues. Germline V gene lookup returns CDR1 LNHNV and CDR2 YYDKDF (reference sequence). The CDR3 sequence is CATSGGGNEQFF. In DNA, the CDR3 is TGTGCCACCAGCGGCGGGGGCAATGAGCAGTTCTTC.

This clone occurred once. This chain connects TRBV27 to TRBJ1-2; a weak D match, TRBD1 (6 bases). The germline V gene encodes CDR1 MNHEY and CDR2 SMNVEV (reference sequence). The length of the CDR3 is 13 residues. Trimming left V 1 base short and J 8 bases short, with 11 bases between. CDR3 residues: CASSLFGGSGYTF. The CDR3 nucleotides are TGTGCCAGCAGTTTATTTGGGGGCTCGGGCTACACCTTC.

The count of this clone is one. V and J are TRBV6-4 and TRBJ2-3; 8 nucleotides line up with TRBD2. The CDR3 sequence is 15 residues long. Germline CDR1 and CDR2: MRHNA and SNTAGT. V lost 2 bases and J lost 5; bases outside the gene matches: 6. The CDR3 region is CASSDKAGAGDTQYF. The DNA for the CDR3 is TGTGCCAGCAGTGACAAAGCGGGAGCAGGAGATACGCAGTATTTT.

V usage is TRBV5-1 and J usage is TRBJ2-7; 7 bases match TRBD2. J was trimmed by 5 bases and V by 0 bases; bases with no gene match: 11. The CDR3 runs 16 residues. Germline assignment: CDR1 SGHRS and CDR2 YFSETQ. CDR3 region: CASSLGSKGAGDEQYF. The CDR3, as DNA: TGCGCCAGCAGCTTGGGGTCGAAGGGCGCGGGGGACGAGCAGTACTTC. The whole variable domain, filled in from reference TRBV5-1 and TRBJ2-7, reads KAGVTQTPRYLIKTRGQQVTLSCSPISGHRSVSWYQQTPGQGLQFLFEYFSETQRNKGNFPGRFSGRQFSNSRSEMNVSTLELGDSALYLCASSLGSKGAGDEQYFGPGTRLTVT.